This T cell receptor (beta chain) was sequenced during a study of T cells expressing NK-cell markers (dated by TCRdb to the early 2020s). With respect to the entire study: Several donors provided sorted CD3+CD56+NKG2C+, CD3+CD56+NKG2C- and CD3+CD56-NKG2C+ T-cell subsets, whose TCR beta-chain repertoires were profiled. Among the eight sequenced donors, seven were HCMV-seropositive and one was HCMV-seronegative. The eight sequenced donors were randomly selected healthy volunteers, three men and five women. Sequencing of the libraries produced 2 x 150 bp reads on Illumina HiSeq 2000/2500, MiSeq or NextSeq.

Points the paper makes about the study in general: Those dominant clonotypes were again the most abundant among CD3+CD56-NKG2C+ cells in a handful of donors, at about 28.3-65%. In more than five donors, the dominant CD3+CD56+NKG2C+ clonotypes ranked among the top 10 CD8+ clonotypes, making up about 1.0-8% of CD8+ T cells. It remained unclear whether the expanded NKG2C-expressing T cell clones were specific for HCMV antigens.

A commercial ELISA kit detecting HCMV-specific IgG in serum was used to determine HCMV serostatus. Ficoll density gradient centrifugation was used to isolate peripheral blood mononuclear cells from blood. A remark on this clonotype: Its antigen target is currently unknown.

This sample was sequenced with an Illumina HiSeq 2000. The TCR beta cDNA libraries were made using 5'RACE template switching, a step that added both a universal primer site and unique molecular identifiers. Priming for cDNA synthesis came from the TCR beta constant segment, and two successive PCR amplification steps followed. The study's own analysis went as follows. MIGEC was used to demultiplex reads and group reads by UMI, and MiTCR was used to assemble and quantify clonotypes. To exclude erroneous sequences, any TCR cDNA sequence not supported by at least two reads was discarded. Downstream repertoire analysis used the tcR package, and clonotypes were matched across fractions by CDR3 nucleotide sequence plus V segment. VDJmatch was used to annotate antigen specificity against VDJdb, with one amino acid substitution in CDR3 allowed. Once TCRdb had reprocessed the reads, it stored one entry per CDR3 protein sequence and supplied no DNA. The V and J calls reflect TCRdb's pipeline rather than the authors' work. The sample table on file contains about 380,000 distinct CDR3 sequences. The ten largest clones capture under 6.5% of the sample.

As encoded in the germline V gene (reference sequence), CDR1 is DFQATT while CDR2 is SNEGSKA. From the cysteine up to the phenylalanine, the CDR3 has a length of 15 residues. DNA for this receptor is not on file. The specimen sequenced was blood T cells: a sorted CD56 or NKG2C T cell subset, CD4+ or CD8+ T cells, or bulk PBMC T cells (not recorded which). This receptor chain uses TRBV20-1 and TRBJ1-5; TCRdb picks TRBD1, but there is no DNA to check that call. This TCR was sampled from a man between 18 and 69 years old in good health. The CDR3 reads CSALRGQASNQPQHF.